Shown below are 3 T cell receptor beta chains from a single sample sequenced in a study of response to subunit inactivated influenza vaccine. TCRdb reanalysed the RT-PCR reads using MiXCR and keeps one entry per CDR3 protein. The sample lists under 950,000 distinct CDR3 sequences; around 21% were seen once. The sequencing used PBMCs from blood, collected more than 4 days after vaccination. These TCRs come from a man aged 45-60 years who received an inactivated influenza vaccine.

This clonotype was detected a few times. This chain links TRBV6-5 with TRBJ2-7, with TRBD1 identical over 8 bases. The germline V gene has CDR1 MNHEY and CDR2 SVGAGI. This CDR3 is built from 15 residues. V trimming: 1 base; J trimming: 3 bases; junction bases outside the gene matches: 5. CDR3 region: CASSYLGDRLYEQYF. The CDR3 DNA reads TGTGCCAGCAGTTACTTAGGGGACAGGCTCTACGAGCAGTACTTC.

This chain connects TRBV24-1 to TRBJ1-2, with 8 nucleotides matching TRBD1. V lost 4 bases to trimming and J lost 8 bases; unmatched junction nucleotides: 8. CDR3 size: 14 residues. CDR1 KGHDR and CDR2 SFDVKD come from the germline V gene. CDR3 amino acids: CATSDPRTGNGYTF. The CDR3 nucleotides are TGTGCCACCAGTGACCCCAGGACAGGGAACGGCTACACCTTC.

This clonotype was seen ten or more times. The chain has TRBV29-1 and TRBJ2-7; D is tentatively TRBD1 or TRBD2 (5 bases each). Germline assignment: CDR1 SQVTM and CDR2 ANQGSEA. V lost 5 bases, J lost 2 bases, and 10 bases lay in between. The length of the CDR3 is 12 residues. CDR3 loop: CSVLQGAYEQYF. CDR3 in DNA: TGCAGCGTTCTTCAGGGAGCCTACGAGCAGTACTTC.